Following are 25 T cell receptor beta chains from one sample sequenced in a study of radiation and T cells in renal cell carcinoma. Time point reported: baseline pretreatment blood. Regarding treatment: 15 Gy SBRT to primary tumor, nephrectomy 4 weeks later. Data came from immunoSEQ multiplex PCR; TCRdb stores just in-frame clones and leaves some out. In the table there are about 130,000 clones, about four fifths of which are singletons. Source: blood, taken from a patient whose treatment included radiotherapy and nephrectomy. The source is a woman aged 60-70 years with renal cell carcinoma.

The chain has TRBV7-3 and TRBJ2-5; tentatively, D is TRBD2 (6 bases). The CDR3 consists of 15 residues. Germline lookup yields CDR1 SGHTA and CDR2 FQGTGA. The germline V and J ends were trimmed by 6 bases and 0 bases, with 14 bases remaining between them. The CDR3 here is CASSRTRGYQETQYF. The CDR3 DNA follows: TGTGCCAGCAGTCGTACCCGGGGGTACCAAGAGACCCAGTACTTC.

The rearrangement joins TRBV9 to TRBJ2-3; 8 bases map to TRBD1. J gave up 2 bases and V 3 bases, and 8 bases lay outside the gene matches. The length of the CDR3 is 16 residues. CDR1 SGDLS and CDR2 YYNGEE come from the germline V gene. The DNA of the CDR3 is TGTGCCAGCAGCGAGACCGGACAGGGCCCCACAGATACGCAGTATTTT. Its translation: CASSETGQGPTDTQYF.

The CDR3 sequence is CASSLDIFNYGYTF. The CDR3 DNA reads TGTGCCAGCAGTCTGGACATCTTTAACTATGGCTACACCTTC. The V and J genes are TRBV6-5 and TRBJ1-2; D is perhaps TRBD1 (5 bases). This CDR3 comprises 14 residues. The germline V gene encodes CDR1 MNHEY and CDR2 SVGAGI. V was pared by 5 bases and J by 1 base, with 11 bases between.

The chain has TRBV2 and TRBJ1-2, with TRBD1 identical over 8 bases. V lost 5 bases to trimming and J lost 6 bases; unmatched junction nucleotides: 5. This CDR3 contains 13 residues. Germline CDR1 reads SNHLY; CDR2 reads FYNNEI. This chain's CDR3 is CASSLGQAHGYTF. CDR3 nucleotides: TGTGCCAGCAGTTTGGGACAGGCCCATGGCTACACCTTC.

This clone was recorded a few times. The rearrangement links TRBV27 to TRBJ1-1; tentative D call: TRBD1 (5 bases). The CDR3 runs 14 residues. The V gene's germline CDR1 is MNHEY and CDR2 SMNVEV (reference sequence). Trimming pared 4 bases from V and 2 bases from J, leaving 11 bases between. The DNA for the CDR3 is TGTGCCAGCAGTTACGGGACGGATAACACTGAAGCTTTCTTT. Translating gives CASSYGTDNTEAFF.

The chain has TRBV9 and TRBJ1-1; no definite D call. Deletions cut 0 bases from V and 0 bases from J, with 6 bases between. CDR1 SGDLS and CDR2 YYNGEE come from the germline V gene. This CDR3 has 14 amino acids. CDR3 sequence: CASSVVGMNTEAFF. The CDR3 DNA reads TGTGCCAGCAGCGTAGTGGGTATGAACACTGAAGCTTTCTTT.

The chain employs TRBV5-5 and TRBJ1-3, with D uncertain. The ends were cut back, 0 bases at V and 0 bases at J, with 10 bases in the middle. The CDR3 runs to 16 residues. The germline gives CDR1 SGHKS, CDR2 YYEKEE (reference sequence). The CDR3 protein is CASSLAGGSSGNTIYF. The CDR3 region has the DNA TGTGCCAGCAGCTTGGCCGGCGGATCCTCTGGAAACACCATATATTTT.

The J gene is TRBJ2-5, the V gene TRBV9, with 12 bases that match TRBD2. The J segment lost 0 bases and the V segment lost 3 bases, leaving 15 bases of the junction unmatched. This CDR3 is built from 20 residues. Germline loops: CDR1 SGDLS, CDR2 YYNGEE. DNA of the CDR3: TGTGCCAGCAGCGCCAACTCTCGACTAGCGGGAGACCCGTACCAAGAGACCCAGTACTTC. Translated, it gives CASSANSRLAGDPYQETQYF.

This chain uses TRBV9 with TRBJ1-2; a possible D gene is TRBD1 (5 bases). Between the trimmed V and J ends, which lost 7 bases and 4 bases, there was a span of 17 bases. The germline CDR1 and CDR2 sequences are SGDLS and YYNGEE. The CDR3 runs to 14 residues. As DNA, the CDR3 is TGTGCCAGCGGGGGGGGATTCCCGGGCTATGGCTACACCTTC. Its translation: CASGGGFPGYGYTF.

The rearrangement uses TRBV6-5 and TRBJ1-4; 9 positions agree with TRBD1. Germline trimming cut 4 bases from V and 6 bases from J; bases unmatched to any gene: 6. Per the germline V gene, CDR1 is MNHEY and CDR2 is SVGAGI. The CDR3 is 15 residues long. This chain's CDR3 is CASSWSGQGDEKLFF. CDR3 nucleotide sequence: TGTGCCAGCAGTTGGTCGGGACAGGGCGATGAAAAACTGTTTTTT.

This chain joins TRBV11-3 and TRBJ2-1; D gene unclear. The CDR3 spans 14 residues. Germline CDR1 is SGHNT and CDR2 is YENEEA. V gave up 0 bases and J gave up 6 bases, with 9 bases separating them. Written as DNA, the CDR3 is TGTGCCAGCAGCTTAGACGCGGCCACCAATGAGCAGTTCTTC. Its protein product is CASSLDAATNEQFF.

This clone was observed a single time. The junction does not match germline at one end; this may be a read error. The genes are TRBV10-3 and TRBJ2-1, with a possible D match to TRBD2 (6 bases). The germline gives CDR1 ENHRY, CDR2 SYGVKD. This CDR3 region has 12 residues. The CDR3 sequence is CAISESTGGPLF. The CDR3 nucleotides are TGTGCCATCAGTGAGTCAACAGGAGGGCCCCTCTTC.

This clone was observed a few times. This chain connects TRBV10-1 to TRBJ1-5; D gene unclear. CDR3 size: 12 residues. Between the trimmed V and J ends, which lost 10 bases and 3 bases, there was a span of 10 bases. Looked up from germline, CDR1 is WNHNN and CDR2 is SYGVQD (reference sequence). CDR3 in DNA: TGCGCCACGTCTATGGACAATCAGCCCCAGCATTTT. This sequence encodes CATSMDNQPQHF.

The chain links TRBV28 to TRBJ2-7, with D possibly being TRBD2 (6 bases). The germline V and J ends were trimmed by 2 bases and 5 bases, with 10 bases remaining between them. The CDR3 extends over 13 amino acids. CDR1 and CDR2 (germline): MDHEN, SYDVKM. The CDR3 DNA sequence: TGTGCCAGCAGTTTAGGCGGGGCCCACGAGCAGTACTTC. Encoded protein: CASSLGGAHEQYF.

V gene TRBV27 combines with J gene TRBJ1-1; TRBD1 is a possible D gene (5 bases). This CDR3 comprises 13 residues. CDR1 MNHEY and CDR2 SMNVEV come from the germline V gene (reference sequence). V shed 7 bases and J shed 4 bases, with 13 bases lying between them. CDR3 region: CASTPRGGTEAFF. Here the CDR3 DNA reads TGTGCCAGCACCCCAAGGGGAGGCACTGAAGCTTTCTTT.

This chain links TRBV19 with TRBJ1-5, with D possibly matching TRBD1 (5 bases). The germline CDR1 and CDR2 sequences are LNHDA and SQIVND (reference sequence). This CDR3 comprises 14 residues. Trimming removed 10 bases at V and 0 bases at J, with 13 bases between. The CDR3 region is CATEGDLSNQPQHF. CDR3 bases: TGTGCCACAGAAGGGGACCTTAGCAATCAGCCCCAGCATTTT.

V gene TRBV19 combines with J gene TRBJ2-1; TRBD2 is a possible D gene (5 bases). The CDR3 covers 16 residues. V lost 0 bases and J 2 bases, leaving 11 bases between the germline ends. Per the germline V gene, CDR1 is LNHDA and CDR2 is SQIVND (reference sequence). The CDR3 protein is CASSIDLGGPYNEQFF. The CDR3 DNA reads TGTGCCAGTAGTATAGATTTGGGCGGGCCCTACAATGAGCAGTTCTTC.

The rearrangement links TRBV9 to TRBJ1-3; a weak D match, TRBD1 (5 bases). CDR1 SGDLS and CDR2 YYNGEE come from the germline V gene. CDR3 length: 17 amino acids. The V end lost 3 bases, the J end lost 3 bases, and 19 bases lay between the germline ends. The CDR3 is CASSAEARGVGGNTIYF. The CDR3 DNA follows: TGTGCCAGCAGCGCCGAGGCCCGGGGGGTTGGTGGAAACACCATATATTTT.

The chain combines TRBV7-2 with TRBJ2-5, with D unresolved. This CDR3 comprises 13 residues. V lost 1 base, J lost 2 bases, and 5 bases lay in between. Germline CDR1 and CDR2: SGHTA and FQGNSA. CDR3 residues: CASSLGAQETQYF. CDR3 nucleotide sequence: TGTGCCAGCAGCTTAGGAGCTCAAGAGACCCAGTACTTC.

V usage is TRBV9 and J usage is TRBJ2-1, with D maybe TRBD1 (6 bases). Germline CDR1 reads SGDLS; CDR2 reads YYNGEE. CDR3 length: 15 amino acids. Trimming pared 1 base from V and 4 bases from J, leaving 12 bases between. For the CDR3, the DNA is TGTGCCAGCAGCGTACAGGGGAACCAATACAATGAGCAGTTCTTC. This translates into CASSVQGNQYNEQFF. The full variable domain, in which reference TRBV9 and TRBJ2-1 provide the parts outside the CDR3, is DSGVTQTPKHLITATGQRVTLRCSPRSGDLSVYWYQQSLDQGLQFLIQYYNGEERAKGNILERFSAQQFPDLHSELNLSSLELGDSALYFCASSVQGNQYNEQFFGPGTRLTVL.

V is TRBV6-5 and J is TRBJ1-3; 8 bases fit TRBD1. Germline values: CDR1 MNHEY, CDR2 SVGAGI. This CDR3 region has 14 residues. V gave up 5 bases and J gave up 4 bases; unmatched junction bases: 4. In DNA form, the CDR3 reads TGTGCCAGCAGTAACCGGGACAGGGGAAACACCATATATTTT. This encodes CASSNRDRGNTIYF.

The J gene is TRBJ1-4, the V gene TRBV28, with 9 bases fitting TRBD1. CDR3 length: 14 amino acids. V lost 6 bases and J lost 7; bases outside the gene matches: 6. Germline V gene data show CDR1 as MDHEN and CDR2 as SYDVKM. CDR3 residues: CASSKQGASEKLFF. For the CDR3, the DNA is TGTGCCAGCAGCAAACAGGGGGCCAGTGAAAAACTGTTTTTT. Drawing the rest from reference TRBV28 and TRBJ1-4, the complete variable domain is DVKVTQSSRYLVKRTGEKVFLECVQDMDHENMFWYRQDPGLGLRLIYFSYDVKMKEKGDIPEGYSVSREKKERFSLILESASTNQTSMYLCASSKQGASEKLFFGSGTQLSVL.

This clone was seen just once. The DNA for the CDR3 is TGTGCCAGCAGGGTTAGCGGGGGGTACTCCTACGAGCAGTACTTC. The encoded protein is CASRVSGGYSYEQYF. V gene TRBV28 combines with J gene TRBJ2-7, with 10 positions matching TRBD2. Germline CDR1 MDHEN, CDR2 SYDVKM. The V gene end was trimmed by 6 bases and the J gene end by 0 bases; junction bases not matched to a gene: 5. The CDR3 extends over 15 amino acids.

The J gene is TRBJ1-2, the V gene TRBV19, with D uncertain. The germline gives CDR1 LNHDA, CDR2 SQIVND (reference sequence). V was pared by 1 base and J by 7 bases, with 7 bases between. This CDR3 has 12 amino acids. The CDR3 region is CASSIGGSGYTF. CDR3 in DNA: TGTGCCAGTAGTATAGGCGGGTCTGGCTACACCTTC.

The CDR3 DNA sequence: TGCGCCAGCAGCACCACGACAGGGTATGGCTCCTACGAGCAGTACTTC. Its protein is CASSTTTGYGSYEQYF. The genes are TRBV5-1 and TRBJ2-7; TRBD1 matches 7 bases. This CDR3 spans 16 amino acids. Germline V lookup: CDR1 SGHRS, CDR2 YFSETQ. V dropped 4 bases and J dropped 0; count of bases not matched to a gene: 10.